This T cell receptor beta chain was identified in a study of shared clonotypes between healthy human individuals. Study-wide findings and caveats: Only blood samples were collected, and tissue repertoires likely differ.

Here immunoSEQ multiplex PCR was the method, and the copy in TCRdb shows in-frame clones only, minus some. Of 470,000 or so clones listed, over 75% were seen once; the top ten hold 12%. The CDR3 runs to 15 residues. V was shortened by 4 bases and J by 3 bases, with 15 bases between the two germline ends. CDR1 and CDR2 (germline): MRHNA, SNTAGT. Many counts were recorded for this clone. As yet, its antigen is unknown. Sequencing was carried out using PBMCs. This chain joins TRBV6-4 and TRBJ1-2; no clear D gene. The receptor comes from a woman aged 40 to 50 in good health. Some clones in this sample may be carry-over from other donors' samples. The DNA of the CDR3 is TGTGCCAGCAGTGTCTCGGCCGGGCAGGACTATGGCTACACCTTC. It is translated as CASSVSAGQDYGYTF.